What follows are 6 T cell receptor beta chains derived from one specimen sequenced in a study of control samples from healthy donors and cancer patients. TCRdb's copy holds only in-frame clones and misses some; the assay was immunoSEQ multiplex PCR. This sample has 350,000 to 450,000 clones, with over 75% found just once. The sample comprised PBMCs. The receptors come from a man aged 35 to 55 with head and neck cancer.

This chain links TRBV5-1 with TRBJ2-5; 10 nucleotides align to TRBD1. After removal of 5 bases from V and 4 bases from J, the junction contained 5 bases not matched to a gene. The CDR3 spans 14 residues. The V gene's germline CDR1 is SGHRS and CDR2 YFSETQ. CDR3 DNA sequence: TGCGCCAGCAGTTGGACAGGGGGGCGAGAGACCCAGTACTTC. This encodes CASSWTGGRETQYF.

V gene TRBV7-8 combines with J gene TRBJ2-1; D remains unclear. There are 13 residues in the CDR3. V dropped 2 bases and J dropped 7 bases, with 9 bases sitting between them. Germline-derived CDR1 and CDR2 are SGHVS and FQNEAQ. For the CDR3, the DNA is TGTGCCAGCAGCTTAAGGCCACTTAATGAGCAGTTCTTC. Translation: CASSLRPLNEQFF.

This clone was detected only once. The chain couples TRBV30 to TRBJ2-3; the D call may be TRBD1 or TRBD2 (5 bases each). Germline CDR1 GTSNPN, CDR2 SVGIG (reference sequence). The CDR3 has 17 amino acids. The ends were cut back, 4 bases at V and 3 bases at J, with 23 bases in the middle. The CDR3 spells CAWTYSGRTLWTDTQYF. The CDR3 DNA reads as TGTGCCTGGACGTATTCGGGGCGAACTCTTTGGACAGATACGCAGTATTTT.

CDR3 bases: TGCAGCGTTGAAGATGGCGGGGGGGCGGAGACCCAGTACTTC. Protein: CSVEDGGGAETQYF. V gene TRBV29-1 combines with J gene TRBJ2-5; TRBD2 aligns across 9 bases. CDR3 size: 14 residues. J lost 5 bases, V lost 0 bases, and 4 bases had no gene match. Germline V gene sequence: CDR1 SQVTM, CDR2 ANQGSEA.

The CDR3 sequence: CASSPRPQGRLYEQYF. The DNA for the CDR3 is TGCGCCAGCAGCCCCCGCCCCCAGGGCAGGCTTTACGAGCAGTACTTC. The chain couples TRBV5-1 to TRBJ2-7, with a weak D call TRBD1 (5 bases). Between the trimmed V and J ends, which lost 4 bases and 4 bases, there was a span of 21 bases. Germline CDR1 SGHRS, CDR2 YFSETQ. The CDR3 is made up of 16 amino acids.

The V gene is TRBV19, the J gene TRBJ1-2; D gene unclear. Per the germline V gene, CDR1 is LNHDA and CDR2 is SQIVND (reference sequence). CDR3 length: 15 amino acids. Trimming removed 6 bases at V and 4 bases at J, with 18 bases between. The CDR3 nucleotides read TGTGCCAGTAGGACGCTAACTATTCAATCCTATGGCTACACCTTC. Protein: CASRTLTIQSYGYTF.